A single sample gave rise to the 32 T cell receptor beta chains below, sequenced in a study of blood T cell repertoires in COVID-19. Clones were sequenced by immunoSEQ multiplex PCR, and TCRdb holds only the in-frame ones, with some missing. The table shows 250,000 to 400,000 clones, with roughly 90% occurring only once. Sequences were obtained from PBMCs or T cells enriched from blood (not recorded which). These receptors came from a man aged 55 to 70 who had recovered from COVID-19.

The V gene is TRBV7-2, the J gene TRBJ1-1; the D is unclear. The V gene lost 3 bases and the J gene lost 1 base, with 9 bases spanning the gap. Germline lookup yields CDR1 SGHTA and CDR2 FQGNSA. The CDR3 is made up of 14 amino acids. The CDR3 loop is CASSFSDGNTEAFF. The CDR3 DNA sequence: TGTGCCAGCAGCTTCAGCGACGGGAACACTGAAGCTTTCTTT.

This clone was seen ten or more times. V and J are TRBV7-9 and TRBJ2-7; 12 bases are a match to TRBD2. After removal of 5 bases from V and 3 bases from J, the junction contained 17 bases not matched to a gene. CDR1 and CDR2 (germline): SEHNR, FQNEAQ (reference sequence). The CDR3 contains 19 residues. CDR3 sequence (DNA): TGTGCCAGCAGCCCAAAGAGACTAGCGGGAGTTTCCGAGAACTACGAGCAGTACTTC. Residues: CASSPKRLAGVSENYEQYF.

The V gene is TRBV30, the J gene TRBJ1-4, with D possibly being TRBD1 (6 bases). The V and J ends lost 0 bases and 4 bases respectively, with 15 bases between them. Germline V gene data show CDR1 as GTSNPN and CDR2 as SVGIG (reference sequence). This CDR3 has 16 residues. For the CDR3, the DNA is TGTGCCTGGAGTGTTGGGGGCCACAGGAGTAATGAAAAACTGTTTTTT. This translates into CAWSVGGHRSNEKLFF.

The rearrangement links TRBV3-1 (or the pseudogene TRBV3-2) to TRBJ2-4, with 12 bases aligning to TRBD2. Looked up from germline, CDR1 is LGHDT and CDR2 is YNNKEL (reference sequence). With 2 bases clipped from V and 5 bases from J, the junction kept 7 bases outside the gene matches. CDR3 length equals 17 residues. For the CDR3, the DNA is TGTGCCAGCAGCCAACTCGGACTAGCGGGGAGGGAAAACATTCAGTACTTC. Protein sequence: CASSQLGLAGRENIQYF.

The chain carries TRBV5-1 and TRBJ2-1; D possibly corresponds to TRBD1 (5 bases). The CDR3 runs to 16 residues. Deletions cut 0 bases from V and 4 bases from J, with 14 bases between. Germline CDR1 is SGHRS and CDR2 is YFSETQ. CDR3 loop: CASSLGRGTLYNEQFF. CDR3 nucleotides: TGCGCCAGCAGCTTGGGTAGGGGCACTTTATACAATGAGCAGTTCTTC. Combining the CDR3 with reference TRBV5-1 and TRBJ2-1 gives the whole variable domain KAGVTQTPRYLIKTRGQQVTLSCSPISGHRSVSWYQQTPGQGLQFLFEYFSETQRNKGNFPGRFSGRQFSNSRSEMNVSTLELGDSALYLCASSLGRGTLYNEQFFGPGTRLTVL.

The chain uses TRBV7-9 and TRBJ1-2; a weak D match, TRBD1 (5 bases). The CDR3 is 14 amino acids. With 5 bases removed from V and 6 bases from J, the gap between germline ends came to 16 bases. Germline V gene lookup returns CDR1 SEHNR and CDR2 FQNEAQ (reference sequence). CDR3 bases: TGTGCCAGCAGCACCACAGACAGACGGAATGGCTACACCTTC. It encodes CASSTTDRRNGYTF.

This chain joins TRBV28 and TRBJ2-5; possibly TRBD2 for D (5 bases). Germline V gene data show CDR1 as MDHEN and CDR2 as SYDVKM. With 3 bases removed from V and 2 bases from J, the gap between germline ends came to 19 bases. The CDR3 has 17 amino acids. CDR3 region: CASSFPPRAESQETQYF. For the CDR3, the DNA is TGTGCCAGCAGTTTCCCTCCCCGAGCGGAATCACAAGAGACCCAGTACTTC. Using reference TRBV28 and TRBJ2-5 for the parts outside the CDR3, the full variable domain is DVKVTQSSRYLVKRTGEKVFLECVQDMDHENMFWYRQDPGLGLRLIYFSYDVKMKEKGDIPEGYSVSREKKERFSLILESASTNQTSMYLCASSFPPRAESQETQYFGPGTRLLVL.

The V call is TRBV2, the J call TRBJ2-7; the match to TRBD1 covers 7 bases. Germline CDR1 reads SNHLY; CDR2 reads FYNNEI. V lost 5 bases and J lost 3; bases outside the gene matches: 4. The CDR3 has 13 residues. This chain's CDR3 is CASSPGDSYEQYF. CDR3 sequence (DNA): TGTGCCAGCAGTCCTGGGGACAGCTACGAGCAGTACTTC.

The rearrangement uses TRBV6-5 and TRBJ2-7, with D perhaps matching TRBD1 (6 bases). The V gene's germline CDR1 is MNHEY and CDR2 SVGAGI. CDR3 size: 14 residues. Deletions cut 8 bases from V and 0 bases from J, with 14 bases between. The CDR3 protein is CASLPTGSSYEQYF. The CDR3 DNA is TGTGCCAGCCTTCCAACAGGGAGCTCCTACGAGCAGTACTTC.

This clone was observed once. This chain connects TRBV5-1 to TRBJ2-6, with 7 bases fitting TRBD1. The CDR3 is 17 amino acids. V dropped 1 base and J dropped 0; count of bases not matched to a gene: 4. Per germline, CDR1 SGHRS and CDR2 YFSETQ. In nucleotides, the CDR3 is TGCGCCAGCAGCTTGCGGACAGGCAACTCTGGGGCCAACGTCCTGACTTTC. Protein sequence: CASSLRTGNSGANVLTF. The variable domain in full, with the rest retrieved from reference TRBV5-1 and TRBJ2-6, is KAGVTQTPRYLIKTRGQQVTLSCSPISGHRSVSWYQQTPGQGLQFLFEYFSETQRNKGNFPGRFSGRQFSNSRSEMNVSTLELGDSALYLCASSLRTGNSGANVLTFGAGSRLTVL.

The chain joins TRBV11-2 to TRBJ2-7; D possibly corresponds to TRBD2 (5 bases). V lost 4 bases, J lost 6 bases, and 13 bases lay in between. The CDR3 spans 13 residues. Germline assignment: CDR1 SGHAT and CDR2 FQNNGV. The CDR3 DNA follows: TGTGCCAGCAGCTCCGGTCGCGGGCGCGAGCAGTACTTC. It specifies CASSSGRGREQYF.

CDR3 sequence reads: CATRGWSSDRTDTQYF. The CDR3 DNA is TGTGCCACCAGGGGGTGGAGTAGCGACCGCACAGATACGCAGTATTTT. The chain links TRBV15 to TRBJ2-3; possibly TRBD2 for D (5 bases). CDR1 is LNHNV and CDR2 is YYDKDF in the germline V gene (reference sequence). V was cut by 6 bases and J by 1 base, with 17 bases left in between. This CDR3 has 16 amino acids.

This chain uses TRBV19 with TRBJ2-1; D may be TRBD2 (5 bases). V gave up 7 bases and J gave up 0 bases, with 10 bases separating them. The CDR3 is 14 amino acids. The V gene's germline CDR1 is LNHDA and CDR2 SQIVND (reference sequence). CDR3 DNA sequence: TGTGCCAGTACTGGACTGAACTCCTACAATGAGCAGTTCTTC. This gives the protein CASTGLNSYNEQFF.

The gene calls are TRBV18 and TRBJ2-5; TRBD2 is a possible D gene (6 bases). Germline CDR1 is KGHSH and CDR2 is LQKENI. This CDR3 is built from 16 residues. V lost 1 base to trimming and J lost 5 bases, with 17 bases between them. Here the CDR3 DNA reads TGTGCCAGCTCACCACTTGGGACTGCTGGGATGGAGACCCAGTACTTC. It is translated as CASSPLGTAGMETQYF.

The chain combines TRBV12-3 or TRBV12-4 with TRBJ2-1; tentative D call: TRBD2 (6 bases). This CDR3 has 13 amino acids. With 7 bases removed from V and 8 bases from J, the gap between germline ends came to 15 bases. DNA for the CDR3: TGTGCCAGCACCCCGGGGGTGACCCATGAGCAGTTCTTC. It yields the protein CASTPGVTHEQFF.

This chain joins TRBV27 and TRBJ1-1, with D possibly matching TRBD1 (6 bases). The CDR3 has 16 amino acids. Germline CDR1 MNHEY, CDR2 SMNVEV (reference sequence). Trimming pared 0 bases from V and 3 bases from J, leaving 14 bases between. The CDR3 nucleotides read TGTGCCAGCAGTTTATCGGGTTCGAGGGGGTACACTGAAGCTTTCTTT. As protein: CASSLSGSRGYTEAFF.

This chain uses TRBV7-2 with TRBJ2-3, with D perhaps matching TRBD2 (7 bases). This CDR3 has 14 amino acids. V was pared by 0 bases and J by 4 bases, with 8 bases between. CDR1 SGHTA and CDR2 FQGNSA come from the germline V gene. The CDR3 DNA follows: TGTGCCAGCAGCTTAGCAGGGGGGGCAGATACGCAGTATTTT. This sequence encodes CASSLAGGADTQYF.

The chain recombines TRBV6-5 with TRBJ2-1; D is perhaps TRBD1 (6 bases). Looked up from germline, CDR1 is MNHEY and CDR2 is SVGAGI. The CDR3 covers 14 residues. Trimming took 3 bases from V and 5 from J, leaving 11 bases between them. In DNA form, the CDR3 reads TGTGCCAGCAGTTATCAGGACAGACACAATGAGCAGTTCTTC. It encodes CASSYQDRHNEQFF.

The chain combines TRBV4-1 with TRBJ2-5; no reliable D call. The germline V and J ends were trimmed by 4 bases and 5 bases, with 17 bases remaining between them. Germline CDR1 and CDR2: MGHRA and YSYEKL. The CDR3 is made up of 15 amino acids. The CDR3 sequence is CASSPEAVLLETQYF. In DNA, the CDR3 is TGCGCCAGCAGCCCCGAGGCCGTACTGTTGGAGACCCAGTACTTC.

The V gene is TRBV7-9, the J gene TRBJ1-1, with D hard to call. Germline-derived CDR1 and CDR2 are SEHNR and FQNEAQ (reference sequence). The CDR3 totals 13 residues. V gave up 5 bases and J gave up 3 bases, with 10 bases separating them. The CDR3 DNA reads as TGTGCCAGCAGCAGTTCCACTGACACTGAAGCTTTCTTT. Translating gives CASSSSTDTEAFF.

V gene TRBV18 combines with J gene TRBJ2-7; 10 positions agree with TRBD1. V was pared by 6 bases and J by 4 bases, with 9 bases of the junction left unmatched. This CDR3 is built from 15 residues. CDR1 is KGHSH, CDR2 LQKENI, per germline. This CDR3 is CASSVGQGMEYEQYF. In DNA form, the CDR3 reads TGTGCCAGCTCCGTGGGACAGGGGATGGAGTACGAGCAGTACTTC.

This chain uses TRBV27 with TRBJ2-2; perhaps TRBD1 as D (6 bases). Germline CDR1 and CDR2: MNHEY and SMNVEV (reference sequence). With 4 bases removed from V and 1 base from J, the gap between germline ends came to 10 bases. The CDR3 length is 15 residues. CDR3 region: CASSSYRVNTGELFF. The CDR3 DNA reads as TGTGCCAGCAGTTCCTACAGGGTGAACACCGGGGAGCTGTTTTTT.

CDR3 coding DNA: TGTGCCAGCAGCTTACTCGGGGGCACTGAAGCTTTCTTT. Encoded protein: CASSLLGGTEAFF. The V gene is TRBV7-3, the J gene TRBJ1-1, with D possibly matching TRBD1 (5 bases). CDR3 size: 13 residues. The germline V gene encodes CDR1 SGHTA and CDR2 FQGTGA. Trimming took 2 bases from V and 4 from J, leaving 8 bases between them.

For this clone: Germline is not matched at one junction end, which may reflect a read error. The gene calls are TRBV4-2 and TRBJ2-1, with a possible D match to TRBD2 (5 bases). Germline V gene sequence: CDR1 LGHNA, CDR2 YNFKEQ. CDR3 length: 13 residues. The CDR3 DNA is TGTGCCAGCAGCAAAGAGAGGGTGGATGAGCAGTTCTTC. Protein product: CASSKERVDEQFF.

The gene calls are TRBV2 and TRBJ2-5; D perhaps matches TRBD2 (5 bases). Trimming cost V 6 bases and J 5 bases, with 19 bases left between them. Germline CDR1 and CDR2: SNHLY and FYNNEI. The CDR3 is 15 amino acids. In nucleotides, the CDR3 is TGTGCCAGCAGGCCTAGGAGGAAAGGGTTCGAGACCCAGTACTTC. Its translation: CASRPRRKGFETQYF.

This clone was seen just once. This chain links TRBV19 with TRBJ1-1; 8 bases match TRBD1. This CDR3 contains 11 residues. Germline V lookup: CDR1 LNHDA, CDR2 SQIVND (reference sequence). V was clipped by 6 bases and J by 12 bases; unmatched bases: 6. The DNA of the CDR3 is TGTGCCAGTAGGGACAGGGCCAGGTCTTTCTTT. Residues: CASRDRARSFF.

This clone has only one observation. This chain joins TRBV27 and TRBJ1-5, with D maybe TRBD1 (5 bases). The length of the CDR3 is 17 residues. Germline CDR1 reads MNHEY; CDR2 reads SMNVEV (reference sequence). Deletions cut 2 bases from V and 5 bases from J, with 19 bases between. The CDR3: CASSLRGRAKKDQPQHF. For the CDR3, the DNA is TGTGCCAGCAGTTTAAGGGGCAGGGCGAAGAAAGATCAGCCCCAGCATTTT.

The gene calls are TRBV18 and TRBJ1-6; 8 bases are shared with TRBD1. Looked up from germline, CDR1 is KGHSH and CDR2 is LQKENI. J gave up 0 bases and V 3 bases, and 13 bases lay outside the gene matches. The CDR3 contains 20 residues. CDR3: CASSPQDRVTMSSYNSPLHF. CDR3 in DNA: TGTGCCAGCTCACCTCAGGACAGGGTCACGATGAGCTCCTATAATTCACCCCTCCACTTT.

The rearrangement joins TRBV6-5 to TRBJ1-6, with D possibly being TRBD1 (5 bases). V was trimmed by 6 bases and J by 5 bases, leaving 8 bases between them. CDR1 is MNHEY and CDR2 is SVGAGI in the germline V gene. The CDR3 totals 13 residues. CDR3 amino acids: CASRRQNNSPLHF. Written as DNA, the CDR3 is TGTGCCAGCAGAAGACAGAATAATTCACCCCTCCACTTT.

The CDR3 DNA sequence: TGTGCCAGCAGCGTAGAGTGGACAGGGGAATACAATGAGCAGTTCTTC. It translates to CASSVEWTGEYNEQFF. The chain has TRBV9 and TRBJ2-1; 9 bases are a match to TRBD1. Germline CDR1 SGDLS, CDR2 YYNGEE. V was pared by 0 bases and J by 4 bases, with 5 bases of the junction left unmatched. The CDR3 contains 16 residues.

This clone was seen just once. This rearrangement joins TRBV3-1 (or the pseudogene TRBV3-2) to TRBJ1-4; 7 positions match TRBD1. The CDR3 is 16 amino acids. The V gene's germline CDR1 is LGHDT and CDR2 YNNKEL (reference sequence). J lost 5 bases, V lost 6 bases, and 12 bases had no gene match. The CDR3 sequence: CASSLRGQGENEKLFF. CDR3 sequence (DNA): TGTGCCAGCAGTTTACGCGGGCAGGGGGAAAATGAAAAACTGTTTTTT.

CDR3 loop: CASSPPGNEKLFF. The CDR3 region has the DNA TGCGCCAGCAGCCCGCCAGGTAATGAAAAACTGTTTTTT. The V call is TRBV5-1, the J call TRBJ1-4; the D is unclear. Trimming stripped 4 bases from V and 4 bases from J, with 8 bases between. Germline V CDR1 and CDR2: SGHRS, YFSETQ. The CDR3 is made up of 13 amino acids.